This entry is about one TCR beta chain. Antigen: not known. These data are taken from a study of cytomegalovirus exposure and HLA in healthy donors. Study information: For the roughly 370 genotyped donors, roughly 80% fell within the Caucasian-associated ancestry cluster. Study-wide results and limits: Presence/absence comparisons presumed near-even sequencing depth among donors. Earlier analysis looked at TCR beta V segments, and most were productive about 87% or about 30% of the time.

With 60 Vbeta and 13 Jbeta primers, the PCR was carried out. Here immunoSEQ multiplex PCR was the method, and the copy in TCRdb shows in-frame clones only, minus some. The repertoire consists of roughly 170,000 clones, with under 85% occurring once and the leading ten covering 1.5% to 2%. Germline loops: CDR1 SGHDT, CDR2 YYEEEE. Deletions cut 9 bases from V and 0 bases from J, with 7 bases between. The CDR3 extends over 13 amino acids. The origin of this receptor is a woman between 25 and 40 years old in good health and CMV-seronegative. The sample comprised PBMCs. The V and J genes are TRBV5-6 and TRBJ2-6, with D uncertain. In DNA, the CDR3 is TGTGCCACGAGGAACTCTGGGGCCAACGTCCTGACTTTC. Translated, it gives CATRNSGANVLTF.